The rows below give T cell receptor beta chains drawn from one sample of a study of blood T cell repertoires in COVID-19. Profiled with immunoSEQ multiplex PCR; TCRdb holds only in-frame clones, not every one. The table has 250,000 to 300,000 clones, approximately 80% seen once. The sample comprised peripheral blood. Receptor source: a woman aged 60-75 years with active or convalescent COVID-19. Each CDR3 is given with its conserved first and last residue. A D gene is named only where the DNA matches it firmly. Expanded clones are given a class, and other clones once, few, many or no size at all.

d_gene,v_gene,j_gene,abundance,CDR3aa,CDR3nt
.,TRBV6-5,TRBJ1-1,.,CASSSVGLVNTEAFF,TGTGCCAGCAGTTCCGTCGGACTGGTGAACACTGAAGCTTTCTTT
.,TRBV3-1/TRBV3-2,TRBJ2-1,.,CASSQGGYNEQFF,TGTGCCAGCAGCCAAGGCGGATACAATGAGCAGTTCTTC
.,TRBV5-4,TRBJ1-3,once,CASSFRGGNTIYF,TGTGCCAGCAGCTTCCGGGGGGGAAACACCATATATTTT
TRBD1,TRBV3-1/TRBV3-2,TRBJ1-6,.,CASSQAGTGGNSPLHF,TGTGCCAGCAGCCAAGCCGGGACAGGGGGCAATTCACCCCTCCACTTT
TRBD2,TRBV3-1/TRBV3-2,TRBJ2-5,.,CASSHDVSGTSGQETQYF,TGTGCCAGCAGCCACGACGTCTCCGGGACTAGCGGGCAAGAGACCCAGTACTTC
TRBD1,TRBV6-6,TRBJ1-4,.,CASSSQGAAGEKLFF,TGTGCCAGCAGTTCACAGGGGGCGGCTGGGGAAAAACTGTTTTTT
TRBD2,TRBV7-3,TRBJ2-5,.,CASSMTSGGQETQYF,TGTGCCAGCAGCATGACTAGCGGGGGTCAAGAGACCCAGTACTTC
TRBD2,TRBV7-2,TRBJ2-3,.,CASSSALAGDGSDTQYF,TGTGCCAGCAGCTCCGCCTTAGCGGGGGACGGGTCAGATACGCAGTATTTT
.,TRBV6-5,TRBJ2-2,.,CASSYRRAGELFF,.
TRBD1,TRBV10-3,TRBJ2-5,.,CAISEGTGSWETQYF,TGTGCCATCAGTGAAGGGACAGGGTCGTGGGAGACCCAGTACTTC
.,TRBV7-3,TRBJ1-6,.,CASSQGYNSPLHF,TGTGCCAGCAGCCAGGGGTATAATTCACCCCTCCACTTT
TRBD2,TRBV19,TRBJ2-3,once,CASSRYLGRGSTDTQYF,TGTGCCAGTAGTCGCTACCTTGGGCGGGGGTCCACAGATACGCAGTATTTT
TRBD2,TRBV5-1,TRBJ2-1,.,CASSSGGVNEQFF,TGCGCCAGCAGTAGCGGGGGTGTCAATGAGCAGTTCTTC
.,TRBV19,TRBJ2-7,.,CASSISGTGTYEQYF,TGTGCCAGTAGTATTTCCGGGACTGGCACCTACGAGCAGTACTTC
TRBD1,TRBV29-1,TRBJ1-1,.,CSVEGALNTEAFF,TGCAGCGTGGAGGGGGCCCTAAACACTGAAGCTTTCTTT
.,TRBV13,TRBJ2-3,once,CASKAGILDTQYF,TGTGCCAGCAAGGCAGGGATATTAGATACGCAGTATTTT
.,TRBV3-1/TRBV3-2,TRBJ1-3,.,CASSQPTVFAGNTIYF,TGTGCCAGCAGCCAACCGACAGTCTTTGCTGGAAACACCATATATTTT
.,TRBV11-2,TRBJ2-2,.,CASSLDRLGTGELFF,TGTGCCAGCAGCTTAGACAGGCTCGGCACCGGGGAGCTGTTTTTT
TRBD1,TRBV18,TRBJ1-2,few,CASSPGTGEFGYTF,TGTGCCAGCTCTCCCGGGACAGGTGAATTCGGCTACACCTTC
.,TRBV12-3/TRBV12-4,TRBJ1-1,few,CASSRARTEAFF,TGTGCCAGCAGCAGGGCGAGGACTGAAGCTTTCTTT
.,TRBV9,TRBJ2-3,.,CASSAELAWDTQYF,TGTGCCAGCAGCGCGGAACTAGCTTGGGATACGCAGTATTTT
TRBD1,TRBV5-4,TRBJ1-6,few,CASSPDRGNSPLHF,TGTGCCAGCAGCCCCGACAGGGGAAATTCACCCCTCCACTTT
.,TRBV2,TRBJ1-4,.,CASRLSGINEKLFF,TGTGCCAGCAGGCTCTCCGGGATCAATGAAAAACTGTTTTTT
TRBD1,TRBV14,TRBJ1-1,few,CASSQETGALARAFF,TGTGCCAGCAGCCAAGAAACAGGGGCGCTAGCAAGGGCTTTCTTT
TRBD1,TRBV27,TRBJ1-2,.,CASSLGGQGHGYTF,TGTGCCAGCAGTTTAGGGGGACAGGGCCATGGCTACACCTTC
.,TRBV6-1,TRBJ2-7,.,CASSEGLVSYEQYF,TGTGCCAGCAGTGAAGGGCTAGTATCCTACGAGCAGTACTTC
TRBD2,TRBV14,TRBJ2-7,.,CASSQSGGYEQYF,TGTGCCAGCAGCCAAAGCGGGGGCTACGAGCAGTACTTC
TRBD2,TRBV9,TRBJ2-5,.,CASSITSGEGTQYF,TGTGCCAGCAGCATCACTAGCGGGGAAGGGACCCAGTACTTC
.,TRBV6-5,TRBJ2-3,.,CASSSPRQGSTDTQYF,TGTGCCAGCAGTTCGCCTAGGCAGGGGAGCACAGATACGCAGTATTTT
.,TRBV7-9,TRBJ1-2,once,CASSLGANYGYTF,TGTGCCAGCAGCCTGGGCGCTAACTATGGCTACACCTTC
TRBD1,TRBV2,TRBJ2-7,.,CASSAPTGGGDEQYF,TGTGCCAGCAGTGCCCCGACAGGGGGAGGGGACGAGCAGTACTTC
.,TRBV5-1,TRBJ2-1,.,CASSLGGGASYNEQFF,TGCGCCAGCAGCTTGGGAGGGGGAGCCTCCTACAATGAGCAGTTCTTC
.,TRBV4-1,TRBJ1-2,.,CASSQDTQGTYGYTF,TGCGCCAGCAGCCAAGATACCCAGGGGACCTATGGCTACACCTTC
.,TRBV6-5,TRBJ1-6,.,CASATDPYNSPLHF,TGTGCCAGCGCTACAGACCCCTATAATTCACCCCTCCACTTT
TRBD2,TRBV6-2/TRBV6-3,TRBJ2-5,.,CASSQVRVAGGTSQETQYF,TGTGCCAGCAGTCAAGTGAGAGTAGCGGGGGGGACTTCCCAAGAGACCCAGTACTTC
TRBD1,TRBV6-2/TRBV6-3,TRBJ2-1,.,CASSLYLTGEPYNEQFF,TGTGCCAGCAGTTTATACCTTACAGGGGAGCCCTACAATGAGCAGTTCTTC
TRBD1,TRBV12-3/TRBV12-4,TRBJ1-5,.,CASSAGRDRDQHF,TGTGCCAGCAGTGCCGGCCGGGACAGGGACCAGCATTTT
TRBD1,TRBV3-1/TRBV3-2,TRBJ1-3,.,CASSPGQGSSGNTIYF,TGTGCCAGCAGCCCGGGACAGGGAAGCTCTGGAAACACCATATATTTT
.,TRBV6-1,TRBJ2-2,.,CASSGGGRDSIPTGELFF,TGTGCCAGCAGTGGGGGTGGCCGGGACTCGATCCCCACCGGGGAGCTGTTTTTT
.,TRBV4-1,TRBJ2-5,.,CASSPGEEETQYF,TGCGCCAGTAGCCCGGGGGAAGAAGAGACCCAGTACTTC